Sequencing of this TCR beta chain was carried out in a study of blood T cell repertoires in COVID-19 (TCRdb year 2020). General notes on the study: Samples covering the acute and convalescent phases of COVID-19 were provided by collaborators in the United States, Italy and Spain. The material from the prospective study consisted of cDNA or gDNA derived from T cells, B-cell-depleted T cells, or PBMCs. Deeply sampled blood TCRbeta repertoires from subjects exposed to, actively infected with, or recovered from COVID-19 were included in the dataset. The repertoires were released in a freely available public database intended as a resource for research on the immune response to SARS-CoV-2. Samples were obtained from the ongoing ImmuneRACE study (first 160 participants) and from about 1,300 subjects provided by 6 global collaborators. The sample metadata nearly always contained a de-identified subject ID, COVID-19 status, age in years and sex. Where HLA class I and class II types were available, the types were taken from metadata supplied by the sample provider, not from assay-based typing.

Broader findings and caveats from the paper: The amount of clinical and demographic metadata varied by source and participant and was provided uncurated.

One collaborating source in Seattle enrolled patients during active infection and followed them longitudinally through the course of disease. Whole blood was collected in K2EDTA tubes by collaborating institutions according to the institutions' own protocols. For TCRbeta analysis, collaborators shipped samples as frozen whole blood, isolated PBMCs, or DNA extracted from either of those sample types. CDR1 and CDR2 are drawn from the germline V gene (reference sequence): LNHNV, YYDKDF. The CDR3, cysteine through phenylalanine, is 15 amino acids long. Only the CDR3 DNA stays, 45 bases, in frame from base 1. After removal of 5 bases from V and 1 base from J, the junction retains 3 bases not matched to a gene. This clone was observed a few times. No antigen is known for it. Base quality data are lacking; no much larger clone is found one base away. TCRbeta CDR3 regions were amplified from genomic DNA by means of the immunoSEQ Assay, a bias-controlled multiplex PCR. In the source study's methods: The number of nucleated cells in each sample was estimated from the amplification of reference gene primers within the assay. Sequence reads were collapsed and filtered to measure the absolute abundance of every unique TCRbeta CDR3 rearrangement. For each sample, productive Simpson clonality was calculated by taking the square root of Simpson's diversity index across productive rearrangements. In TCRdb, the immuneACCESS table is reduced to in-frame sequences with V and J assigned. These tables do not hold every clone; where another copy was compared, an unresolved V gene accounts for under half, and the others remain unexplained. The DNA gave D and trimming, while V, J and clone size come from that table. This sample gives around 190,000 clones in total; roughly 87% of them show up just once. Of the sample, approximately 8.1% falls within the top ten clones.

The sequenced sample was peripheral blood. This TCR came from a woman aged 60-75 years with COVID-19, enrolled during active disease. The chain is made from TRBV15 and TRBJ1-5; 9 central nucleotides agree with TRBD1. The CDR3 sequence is CATSLTGGSNQPQHF. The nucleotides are TGTGCCACCAGCTTGACAGGGGGGAGCAATCAGCCCCAGCATTTT. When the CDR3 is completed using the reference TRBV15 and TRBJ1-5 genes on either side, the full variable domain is DAMVIQNPRYQVTQFGKPVTLSCSQTLNHNVMYWYQQKSSQAPKLLFHYYDKDFNNEADTPDNFQSRRPNTSFCFLDIRSPGLGDTAMYLCATSLTGGSNQPQHFGDGTRLSIL.